This T cell receptor (beta chain) was found in a study of OX40 agonist ivuxolimab in advanced cancers. Regarding the research as a whole: The costimulatory receptor OX40 (CD134) was targeted by ivuxolimab, a fully human IgG2 agonistic monoclonal antibody. Intravenous ivuxolimab was administered to patients every 2 weeks at six dose levels: 0.01, 0.1, 0.3, 1.5, 3 and 10 mg/kg. Of the 50 to 55 patients in dose escalation, 19 had hepatocellular carcinoma, about 15 had melanoma, 9 had renal cell carcinoma and 9 had head and neck cancer. In the dose-escalation cohort, around four fifths of patients were male, and the mean age was around 60 years, with a range of roughly 20 to 85. Patients were allowed to have had prior anti-PD-1, anti-PD-L1 or anti-CTLA-4 therapy, and more than 30% of the dose-escalation patients had previously received checkpoint inhibitors. Three dose-escalation patients achieved partial responses, one with hepatocellular carcinoma and two with cutaneous melanoma. The purpose of peripheral TCRbeta sequencing was to test whether ivuxolimab changed TCR sequence diversity and led to clonal T-cell expansion. The monotherapy dose-escalation portion (N ≈ 57 patients) of the phase I ivuxolimab trial is reported in the paper. Paper-wide results and their limitations: Low levels of normalized T-cell clonal expansion were also seen in some nonresponding patients. Clonal expansion of both CD4+ and CD8+ blood T cells was observed from baseline to week 6 at doses 0.1 to 3.0 mg/kg. Which antigens the clonally expanded peripheral T cells were specific for was not determined. After ivuxolimab, more expanded clones were found on average in CD8+ T cells than in CD4+ T cells. In the 0.1-3.0 mg/kg groups, partial responders had among the lowest normalized peripheral clonal expansion, particularly in CD8+ T cells.

Patients with autoimmune disease history or receiving systemic immunosuppression were excluded from the trial. Peripheral blood for TCR sequencing was drawn from every dose cohort at baseline, at cycle 4 day 1 and at cycle 7 day 1. The samples were drawn from a first-in-human, open-label, multicenter phase I dose-escalation trial of ivuxolimab. The trial enrolled adults with locally advanced or metastatic head and neck squamous cell, hepatocellular, melanoma or renal cell carcinoma. Before TCR sequencing, CD4+ T cells and CD8+ T cells from peripheral blood were sorted into separate populations. For sequencing of the TCRbeta CDR3 region, genomic DNA was extracted from the sorted cells. The immunoSEQ Assay was used for sequencing of TCRbeta CDR3 regions. TCRdb mirrors the immuneACCESS table, restricted to in-frame sequences. Some clones are absent from its copies; in checked studies, under half trace to an unresolved V gene, and the reason for the others is unknown. The table for this sample lists approximately 68,000 clones; about 89% of them were counted only once. The top ten constitute approximately 4% of the sample.

V is shortened by 1 base, J by 7 bases, and the region joining them spans 11 bases. Including cysteine and phenylalanine, the CDR3 has 12 amino acids. The read is trimmed to its CDR3 DNA, 36 bases read in frame from base 1. The germline V gene (reference sequence) sets CDR1 to GTSNPN and CDR2 to SVGIG. In regard to this clone: What antigen it recognizes has not been identified. No much larger clone exists at a distance of one base, and base qualities are not known.

The chain is made from TRBV30 and TRBJ2-7, with the D gene not confidently named. Sequences were derived from CD4+ or CD8+ T cells sorted from blood, sampled in a trial of the OX40 agonist ivuxolimab. This receptor was taken from an adult with an advanced solid tumor such as melanoma, head and neck, liver or kidney cancer. The CDR3 here reads CAWSEAGREQYF. The nucleotides are TGTGCCTGGAGTGAGGCAGGCAGGGAGCAGTACTTC.